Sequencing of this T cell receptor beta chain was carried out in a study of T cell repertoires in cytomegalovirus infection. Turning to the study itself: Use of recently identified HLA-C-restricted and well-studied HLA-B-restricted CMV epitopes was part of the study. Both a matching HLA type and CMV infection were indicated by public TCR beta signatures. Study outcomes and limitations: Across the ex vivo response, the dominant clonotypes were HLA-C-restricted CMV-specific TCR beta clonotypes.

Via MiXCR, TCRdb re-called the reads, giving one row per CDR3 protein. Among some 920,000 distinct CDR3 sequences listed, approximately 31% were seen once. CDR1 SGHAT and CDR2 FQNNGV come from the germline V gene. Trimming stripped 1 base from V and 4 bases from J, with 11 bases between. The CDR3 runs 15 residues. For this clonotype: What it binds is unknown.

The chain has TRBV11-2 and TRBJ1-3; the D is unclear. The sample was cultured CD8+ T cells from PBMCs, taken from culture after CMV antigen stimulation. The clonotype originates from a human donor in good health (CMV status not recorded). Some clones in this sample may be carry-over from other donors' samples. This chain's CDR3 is CASSLASISGNTIYF. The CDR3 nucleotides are TGTGCCAGCAGCTTAGCATCCATCTCCGGAAACACCATATATTTT.